This T cell receptor (beta chain) was obtained from a study of T cells after yellow fever vaccination. Looking at the study overall: Fractions with few cells were prepared using SMART-Seq v4 Ultra Low Input.

This clonotype was counted a few times. What it binds is unknown. Points from the study as a whole: The booster response re-showed most primary clones: more than 95% CD4, about 89% CD8. Few clonotypes appeared in both CD4 and CD8 compartments. Weaker, the secondary response had a peak occurring faster, on day 5 versus 15.

Germline lookup yields CDR1 SGHTA and CDR2 FQGNSA. Between the trimmed V and J ends, which lost 7 bases and 6 bases, there was a span of 10 bases. The CDR3 covers 12 residues. TCRdb redid the calling of the 5' RACE reads with MiXCR, one entry per CDR3 protein. The sample lists 300,000 to 450,000 distinct CDR3 sequences, more than 5.5% occurring once. The V call is TRBV7-2, the J call TRBJ2-1; D is undetermined. This clonotype was obtained from a man aged 30-40 years who received the YFV17D yellow fever vaccine. Sample: PBMCs, taken 5 days after the yellow fever booster vaccination. Here the CDR3 reads CASNLDLNEQFF. CDR3 bases: TGTGCCAGCAATCTCGACCTCAATGAGCAGTTCTTC.